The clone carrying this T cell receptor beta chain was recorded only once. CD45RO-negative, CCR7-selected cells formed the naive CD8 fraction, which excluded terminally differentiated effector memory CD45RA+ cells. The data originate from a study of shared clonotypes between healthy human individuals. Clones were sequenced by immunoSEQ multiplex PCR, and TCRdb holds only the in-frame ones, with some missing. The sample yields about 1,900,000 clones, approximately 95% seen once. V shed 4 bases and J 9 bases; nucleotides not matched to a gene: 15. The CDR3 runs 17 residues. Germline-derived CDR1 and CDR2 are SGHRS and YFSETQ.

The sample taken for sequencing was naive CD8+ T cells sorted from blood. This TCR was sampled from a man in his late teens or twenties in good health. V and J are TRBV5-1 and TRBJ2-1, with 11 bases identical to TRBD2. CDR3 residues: CASSQKIPSGRSVEQFF. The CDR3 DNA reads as TGCGCCAGCAGCCAGAAGATCCCTAGCGGGAGGTCCGTTGAGCAGTTCTTC.